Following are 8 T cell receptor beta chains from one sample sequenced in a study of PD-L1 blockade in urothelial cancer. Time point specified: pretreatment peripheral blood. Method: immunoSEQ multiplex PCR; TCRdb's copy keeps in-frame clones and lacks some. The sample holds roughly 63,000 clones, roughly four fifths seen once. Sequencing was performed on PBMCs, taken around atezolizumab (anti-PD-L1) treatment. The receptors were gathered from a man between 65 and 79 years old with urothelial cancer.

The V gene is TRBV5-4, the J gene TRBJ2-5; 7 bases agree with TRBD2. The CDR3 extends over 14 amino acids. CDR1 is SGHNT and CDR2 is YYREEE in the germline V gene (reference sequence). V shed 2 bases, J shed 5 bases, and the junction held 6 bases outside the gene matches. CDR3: CASSFGLVGETQYF. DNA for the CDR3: TGTGCCAGCAGCTTCGGACTAGTCGGGGAGACCCAGTACTTC.

The CDR3 DNA follows: TGTGCCAGCAGCCAGGACAGTCAAGAGACCCAGTACTTC. Its protein is CASSQDSQETQYF. This sequence joins TRBV2 and TRBJ2-5; tentatively, D is TRBD1 (6 bases). This CDR3 is 13 amino acids long. CDR1 is SNHLY, CDR2 FYNNEI, per germline. The V end was cut by 6 bases, the J end by 2 bases, with 10 bases between.

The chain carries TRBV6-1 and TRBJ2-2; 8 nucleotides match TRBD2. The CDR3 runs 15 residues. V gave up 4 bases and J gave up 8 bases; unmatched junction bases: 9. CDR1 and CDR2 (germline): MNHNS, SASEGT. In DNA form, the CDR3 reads TGTGCCAGCAGTGTCCCCGGGACTAGGCGTGGGGAGCTGTTTTTT. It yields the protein CASSVPGTRRGELFF.

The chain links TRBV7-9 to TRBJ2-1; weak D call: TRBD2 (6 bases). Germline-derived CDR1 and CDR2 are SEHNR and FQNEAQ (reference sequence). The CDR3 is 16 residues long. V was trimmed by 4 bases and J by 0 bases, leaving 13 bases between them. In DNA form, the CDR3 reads TGTGCCAGCAGCTCCCGGGACTTAAGCTCCTACAATGAGCAGTTCTTC. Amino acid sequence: CASSSRDLSSYNEQFF.

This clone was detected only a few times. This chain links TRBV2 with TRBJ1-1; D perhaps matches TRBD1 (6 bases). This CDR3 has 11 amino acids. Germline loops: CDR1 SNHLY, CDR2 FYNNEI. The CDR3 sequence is CVYRVYTEAFF. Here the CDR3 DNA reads TGTGTCTACAGGGTATACACTGAAGCTTTCTTT.

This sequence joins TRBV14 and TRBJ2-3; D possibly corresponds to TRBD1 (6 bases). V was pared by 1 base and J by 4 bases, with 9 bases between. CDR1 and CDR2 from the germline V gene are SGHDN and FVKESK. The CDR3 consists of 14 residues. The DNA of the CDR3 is TGTGCCAGCAGCCAAGGCAGGGGCCCAGATACGCAGTATTTT. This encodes CASSQGRGPDTQYF.

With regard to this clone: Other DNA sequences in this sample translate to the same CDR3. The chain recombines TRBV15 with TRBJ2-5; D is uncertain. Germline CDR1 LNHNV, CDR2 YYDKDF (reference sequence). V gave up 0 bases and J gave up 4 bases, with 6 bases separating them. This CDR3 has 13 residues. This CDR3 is CATSRDTGETQYF. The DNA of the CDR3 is TGTGCCACCAGCAGAGATACTGGAGAGACCCAGTACTTC.

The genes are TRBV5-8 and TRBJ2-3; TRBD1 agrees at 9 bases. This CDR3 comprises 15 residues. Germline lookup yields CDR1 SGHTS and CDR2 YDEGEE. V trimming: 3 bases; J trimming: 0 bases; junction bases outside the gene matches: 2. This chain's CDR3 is CASSWTGASTDTQYF. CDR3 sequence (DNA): TGTGCCAGCAGCTGGACAGGGGCTAGCACAGATACGCAGTATTTT.